Given below is one TCR beta chain in context. This entry is derived from a study of blood T cell repertoires in COVID-19. About the research overall: Acute and convalescent COVID-19 specimens originated in the United States, Italy and Spain. Sources were T cells, B-cell-depleted T cells, or PBMCs; the material itself was cDNA or gDNA.

The authors' processing: Counts of nucleated cells, estimated from reference gene primer amplification, were obtained. Data came from immunoSEQ multiplex PCR; TCRdb stores just in-frame clones and leaves some out. V and J calls and clone size follow that table, whereas D and trimming were derived from the DNA. The sample yields roughly 56,000 clones, 65% to 90% seen once. Sequenced material: peripheral blood. The receptor's source is a human donor in a cohort sampled during active COVID-19.

The chain's CDR3 is CASSYRDRGLGNTIYF. The CDR3 DNA is TGTGCCAGCAGTTACCGGGACAGGGGGCTTGGAAACACCATATATTTT. V usage is TRBV6-5 and J usage is TRBJ1-3; 12 bases align to TRBD1. The CDR3 consists of 16 residues. The germline V gene has CDR1 MNHEY and CDR2 SVGAGI. After removal of 2 bases from V and 3 bases from J, the junction contained 2 bases not matched to a gene.